This entry lists 15 T cell receptor beta chains sequenced from one sample in a study of vaccination effects on CD4 cells after COVID-19. These receptors have no known antigen. Sequencing used immunoSEQ multiplex PCR; TCRdb keeps in-frame clones, though not all of them. The top ten clones hold less than 2.5% of a sample with about 59,000 clones, roughly 78% of them seen once. In the ViraFEST assay, antigen-specific CD4+ clonotypes were identified by expansion after peptide-pool stimulation. When around 10 days of culture had elapsed, CD4+ T cells were isolated. BNT162b2 vaccine or mRNA-1273 vaccine was given to participants in two doses. The sequencing used CD4+ T cells from PBMCs cultured with HCoV-OC43 spike peptides, collected after COVID-19 vaccination. Noted subset: HCoV-OC43 spike overlapping peptide pool stimulation. Receptor source: a human donor who received a COVID-19 vaccine.

The chain recombines TRBV6-5 with TRBJ2-1, with D possibly called TRBD1 or TRBD2 (7 bases each). The CDR3 has 13 residues. CDR1 is MNHEY, CDR2 SVGAGI, per germline. Between the trimmed V and J ends, which lost 10 bases and 8 bases, there was a span of 18 bases. The CDR3 loop reads CATREGAGDEQFF. The DNA of the CDR3 is TGTGCCACTCGAGAGGGGGCGGGGGATGAGCAGTTCTTC.

This chain links TRBV12-5 with TRBJ2-6, with unresolved D. This CDR3 region has 18 residues. The germline gives CDR1 LGHNT, CDR2 FRNRAP. V lost 0 bases and J 2 bases, leaving 14 bases between the germline ends. As DNA, the CDR3 is TGTGCTAGTGGTTTGGTACCACCCGGGTACCCTGGGGCCAACGTCCTGACTTTC. As protein: CASGLVPPGYPGANVLTF.

This chain uses TRBV7-9 with TRBJ1-1, with TRBD1 as a possible D gene (6 bases). With 5 bases removed from V and 7 bases from J, the gap between germline ends came to 17 bases. Germline V lookup: CDR1 SEHNR, CDR2 FQNEAQ (reference sequence). The CDR3 loop spans 14 amino acids. The CDR3 bases are TGTGCCAGCAGCCCTGGCATAGGGACACTTGAAGCTTTCTTT. It translates to CASSPGIGTLEAFF.

This chain connects TRBV18 to TRBJ1-5; D is possibly TRBD1 (6 bases). The CDR3 runs to 13 residues. The germline V gene has CDR1 KGHSH and CDR2 LQKENI. With 3 bases removed from V and 4 bases from J, the gap between germline ends came to 7 bases. CDR3 in DNA: TGTGCCAGCTCACCGGGGACAAATCAGCCCCAGCATTTT. Its protein product is CASSPGTNQPQHF.

This chain joins TRBV29-1 and TRBJ1-1; D ambiguous. The ends were cut back, 5 bases at V and 1 base at J, with 11 bases in the middle. Germline loops: CDR1 SQVTM, CDR2 ANQGSEA. The length of the CDR3 is 13 residues. CDR3 region: CSVLVSPNTEAFF. The CDR3 bases are TGCAGCGTTTTAGTTTCACCGAACACTGAAGCTTTCTTT.

V and J are TRBV30 and TRBJ1-1; weak D call: TRBD1 (5 bases). The germline V gene has CDR1 GTSNPN and CDR2 SVGIG (reference sequence). V dropped 5 bases and J dropped 3 bases, with 10 bases sitting between them. The CDR3 covers 12 residues. CDR3: CAWGTVYTEAFF. For the CDR3, the DNA is TGTGCCTGGGGGACGGTTTACACTGAAGCTTTCTTT.

J is TRBJ2-1 and V is TRBV11-2; 10 bases agree with TRBD2. Germline values: CDR1 SGHAT, CDR2 FQNNGV. This CDR3 comprises 16 residues. The V segment lost 4 bases and the J segment 9 bases; nucleotides outside the gene matches: 12. The CDR3: CASSSHSGGLGGEQFF. The DNA for the CDR3 is TGTGCCAGCAGCTCCCATAGCGGGGGGCTGGGGGGTGAGCAGTTCTTC.

V usage is TRBV6-6 and J usage is TRBJ1-5; 8 bases match TRBD1. The CDR3 extends over 15 amino acids. V gave up 2 bases and J gave up 1 base; unmatched junction bases: 1. CDR1 and CDR2 from the germline V gene are MNHNY and SVGAGI (reference sequence). The CDR3 reads CASSYQGASNQPQHF. The CDR3 nucleotides read TGTGCCAGCAGTTACCAGGGGGCGAGCAATCAGCCCCAGCATTTT.

This chain uses TRBV27 with TRBJ1-2, with D possibly being TRBD1 (6 bases). Germline-derived CDR1 and CDR2 are MNHEY and SMNVEV (reference sequence). The germline V and J ends were trimmed by 2 bases and 6 bases, with 13 bases remaining between them. The CDR3 loop spans 14 amino acids. CDR3 DNA: TGTGCCAGCAGTTTAAGGGGGGCGCAGGATGGCTACACCTTC. Protein: CASSLRGAQDGYTF.

The CDR3 is CASSPTTGTGQETQYF. The CDR3 bases are TGTGCCAGCTCACCGACGACAGGAACGGGGCAAGAGACCCAGTACTTC. The chain joins TRBV18 to TRBJ2-5; D is perhaps TRBD1 (6 bases). The CDR3 is 16 residues long. Germline CDR1 reads KGHSH; CDR2 reads LQKENI. Trimming shortened V by 3 bases and J by 2 bases, and 16 bases separated the two germline ends.

The rearrangement uses TRBV4-1 and TRBJ1-1; D gene unclear. Germline-derived CDR1 and CDR2 are MGHRA and YSYEKL. The V end lost 3 bases, the J end lost 2 bases, and 19 bases lay between the germline ends. This CDR3 region has 17 residues. CDR3 nucleotides: TGCGCCAGCAGCCACCCGAACGCTGGCAGCCCAAACACTGAAGCTTTCTTT. Translation: CASSHPNAGSPNTEAFF.

The rearrangement uses TRBV28 and TRBJ2-1; D is undetermined. Germline CDR1 is MDHEN and CDR2 is SYDVKM. Trimming pared 6 bases from V and 6 bases from J, leaving 12 bases between. This CDR3 region has 13 residues. CDR3 in amino acids: CASRGRWSNEQFF. CDR3 coding DNA: TGTGCCAGCAGGGGTCGTTGGAGCAATGAGCAGTTCTTC.

This clone was counted only a few times. The chain couples TRBV5-1 to TRBJ2-5; TRBD2 might be the D (6 bases). The CDR3 runs 14 residues. V lost 4 bases and J lost 5, with 15 bases in between. Germline V gene sequence: CDR1 SGHRS, CDR2 YFSETQ. The CDR3 reads CASSQGVGGETQYF. Written as DNA, the CDR3 is TGCGCCAGCAGCCAAGGAGTTGGGGGGGAGACCCAGTACTTC.

A few counts support this clone. V and J are TRBV10-1 and TRBJ1-6, with D tentatively TRBD1 (5 bases). This CDR3 is 13 amino acids long. The V end was cut by 7 bases, the J end by 9 bases, with 13 bases between. Germline CDR1 reads WNHNN; CDR2 reads SYGVQD (reference sequence). The CDR3 protein is CASKATAGSPLHF. For the CDR3, the DNA is TGCGCCAGCAAGGCGACAGCAGGTTCACCCCTCCACTTT.

The rearrangement joins TRBV7-2 to TRBJ1-5; D not resolved. V lost 1 base to trimming and J lost 7 bases, with 8 bases between them. There are 13 residues in the CDR3. Germline-derived CDR1 and CDR2 are SGHTA and FQGNSA. The CDR3 DNA reads TGTGCCAGCAGCTTAGGGGGAGTGCAGCCCCAGCATTTT. Its translation: CASSLGGVQPQHF.